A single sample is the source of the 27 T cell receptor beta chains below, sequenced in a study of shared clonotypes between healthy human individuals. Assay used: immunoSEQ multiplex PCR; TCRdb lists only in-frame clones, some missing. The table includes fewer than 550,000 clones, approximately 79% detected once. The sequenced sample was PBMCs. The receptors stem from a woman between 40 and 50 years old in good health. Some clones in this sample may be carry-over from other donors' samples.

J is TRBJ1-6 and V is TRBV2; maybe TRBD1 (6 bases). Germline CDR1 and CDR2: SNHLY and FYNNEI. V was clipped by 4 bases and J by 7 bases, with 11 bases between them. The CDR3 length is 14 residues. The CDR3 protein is CASSVNRENSPLHF. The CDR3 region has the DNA TGTGCCAGCAGTGTGAACAGGGAGAATTCACCCCTCCACTTT.

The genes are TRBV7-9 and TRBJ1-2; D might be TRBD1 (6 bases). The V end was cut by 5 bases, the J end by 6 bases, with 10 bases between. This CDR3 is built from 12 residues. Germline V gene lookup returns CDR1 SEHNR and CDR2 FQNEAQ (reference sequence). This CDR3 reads CASSRTEDGYTF. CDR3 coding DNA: TGTGCCAGCAGCAGGACAGAGGATGGCTACACCTTC.

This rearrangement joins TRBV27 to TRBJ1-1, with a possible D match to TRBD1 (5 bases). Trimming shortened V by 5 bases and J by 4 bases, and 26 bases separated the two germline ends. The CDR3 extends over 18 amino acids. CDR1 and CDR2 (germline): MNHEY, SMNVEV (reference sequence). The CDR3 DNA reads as TGTGCCAGCAGTCCACCTCGTCTTCGGGGCCGAGGGGCCACTGAAGCTTTCTTT. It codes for CASSPPRLRGRGATEAFF.

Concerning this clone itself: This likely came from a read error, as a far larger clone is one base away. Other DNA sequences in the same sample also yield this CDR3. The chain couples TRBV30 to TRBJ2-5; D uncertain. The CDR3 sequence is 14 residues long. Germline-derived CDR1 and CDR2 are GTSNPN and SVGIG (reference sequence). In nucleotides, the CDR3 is TGTGCCTGGAGGAGGCTCCTGTACCAGGAGACCCAGTACTTC. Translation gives CAWRRLLYQETQYF.

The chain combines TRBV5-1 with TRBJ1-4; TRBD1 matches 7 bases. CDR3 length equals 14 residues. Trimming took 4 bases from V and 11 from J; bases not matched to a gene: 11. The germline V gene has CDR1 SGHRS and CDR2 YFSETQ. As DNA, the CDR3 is TGCGCCAGCAGCCCCGAAACAGGGGCGAGGAAACTGTTTTTT. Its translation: CASSPETGARKLFF.

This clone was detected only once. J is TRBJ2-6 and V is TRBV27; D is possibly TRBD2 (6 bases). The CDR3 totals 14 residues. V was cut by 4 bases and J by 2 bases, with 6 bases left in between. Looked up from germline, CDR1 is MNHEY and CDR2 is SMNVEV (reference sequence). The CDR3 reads CASSWGAGANVLTF. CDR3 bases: TGTGCCAGCAGTTGGGGGGCTGGGGCCAACGTCCTGACTTTC.

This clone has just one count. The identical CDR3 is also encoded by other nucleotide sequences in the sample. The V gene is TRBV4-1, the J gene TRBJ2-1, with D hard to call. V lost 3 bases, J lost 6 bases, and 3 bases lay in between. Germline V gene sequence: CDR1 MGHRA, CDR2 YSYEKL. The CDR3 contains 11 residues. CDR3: CASSQGNEQFF. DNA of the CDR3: TGCGCCAGCAGCCAGGGCAATGAGCAGTTCTTC.

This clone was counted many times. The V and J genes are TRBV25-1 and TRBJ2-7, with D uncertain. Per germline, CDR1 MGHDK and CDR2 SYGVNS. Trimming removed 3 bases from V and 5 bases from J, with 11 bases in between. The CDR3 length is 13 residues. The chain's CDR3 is CASSDRAVNEQYF. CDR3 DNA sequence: TGTGCCAGCAGTGATCGGGCGGTCAACGAGCAGTACTTC.

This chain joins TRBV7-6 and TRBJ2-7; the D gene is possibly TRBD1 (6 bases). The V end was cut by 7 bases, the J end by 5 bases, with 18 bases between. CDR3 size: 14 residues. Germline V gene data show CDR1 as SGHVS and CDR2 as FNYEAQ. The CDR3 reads CASKLQGAADEQYF. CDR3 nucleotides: TGTGCCAGCAAATTACAGGGCGCCGCGGACGAGCAGTACTTC.

The CDR3 DNA reads TGTGCCTGGAGCCCGGGACAGAAGGGCTACACCTTC. Translated, it gives CAWSPGQKGYTF. V is TRBV30 and J is TRBJ1-2; the match to TRBD1 covers 7 bases. The V gene end was trimmed by 3 bases and the J gene end by 8 bases; junction bases not matched to a gene: 6. The V gene's germline CDR1 is GTSNPN and CDR2 SVGIG (reference sequence). CDR3 length: 12 residues.

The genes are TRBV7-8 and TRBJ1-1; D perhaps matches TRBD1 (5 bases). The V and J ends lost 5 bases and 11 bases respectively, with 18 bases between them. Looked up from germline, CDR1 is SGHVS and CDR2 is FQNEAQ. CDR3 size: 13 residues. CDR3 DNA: TGTGCCAGCAGCCCAGGGCGGGGGTCGTTCGCTTTCTTT. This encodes CASSPGRGSFAFF.

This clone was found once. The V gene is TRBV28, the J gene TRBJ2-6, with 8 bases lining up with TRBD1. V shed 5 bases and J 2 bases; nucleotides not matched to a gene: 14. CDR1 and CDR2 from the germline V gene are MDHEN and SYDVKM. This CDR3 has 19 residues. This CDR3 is CASSPPGQGTSTGANVLTF. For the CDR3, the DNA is TGTGCCAGCAGTCCACCAGGACAGGGCACTAGCACTGGGGCCAACGTCCTGACTTTC.

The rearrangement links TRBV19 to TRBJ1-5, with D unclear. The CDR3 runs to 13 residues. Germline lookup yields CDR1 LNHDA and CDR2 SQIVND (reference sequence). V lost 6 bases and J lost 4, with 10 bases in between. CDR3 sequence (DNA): TGTGCCAGTAGCTTTTTGGAAAATCAGCCCCAGCATTTT. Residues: CASSFLENQPQHF.

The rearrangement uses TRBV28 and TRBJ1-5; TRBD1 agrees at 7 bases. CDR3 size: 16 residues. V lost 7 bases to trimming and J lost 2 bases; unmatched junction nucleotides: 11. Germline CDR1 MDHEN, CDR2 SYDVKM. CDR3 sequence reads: CASTPPRGGRNQPQHF. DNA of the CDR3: TGTGCCAGCACCCCCCCCAGGGGGGGCCGCAATCAGCCCCAGCATTTT.

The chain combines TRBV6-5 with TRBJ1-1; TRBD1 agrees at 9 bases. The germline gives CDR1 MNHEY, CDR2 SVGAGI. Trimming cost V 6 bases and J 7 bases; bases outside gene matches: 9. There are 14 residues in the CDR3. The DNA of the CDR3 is TGTGCCAGCAGCTGGACAGGGGATGACGGTGAAGCTTTCTTT. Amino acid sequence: CASSWTGDDGEAFF.

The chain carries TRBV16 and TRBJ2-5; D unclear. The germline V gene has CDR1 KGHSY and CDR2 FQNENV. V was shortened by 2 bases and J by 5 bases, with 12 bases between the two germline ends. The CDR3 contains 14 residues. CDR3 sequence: CASSQHSQLETQYF. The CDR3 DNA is TGTGCCAGCAGCCAACATTCCCAGCTCGAGACCCAGTACTTC.

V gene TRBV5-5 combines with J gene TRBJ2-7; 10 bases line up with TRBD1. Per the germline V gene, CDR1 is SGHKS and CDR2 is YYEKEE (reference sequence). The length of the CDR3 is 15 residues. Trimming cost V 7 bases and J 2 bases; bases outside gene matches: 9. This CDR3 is CASANAGTGAYEQYF. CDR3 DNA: TGTGCCAGCGCAAACGCCGGGACAGGGGCCTACGAGCAGTACTTC.

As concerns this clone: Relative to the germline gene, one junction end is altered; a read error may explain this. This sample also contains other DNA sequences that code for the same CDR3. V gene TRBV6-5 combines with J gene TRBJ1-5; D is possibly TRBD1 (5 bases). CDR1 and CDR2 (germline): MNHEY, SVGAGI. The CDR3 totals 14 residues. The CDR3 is CASSYGGGNQPQHF. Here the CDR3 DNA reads TGTGCCAGCAGTTACGGGGGAGGCAATCAGCCCCAACATTTT.

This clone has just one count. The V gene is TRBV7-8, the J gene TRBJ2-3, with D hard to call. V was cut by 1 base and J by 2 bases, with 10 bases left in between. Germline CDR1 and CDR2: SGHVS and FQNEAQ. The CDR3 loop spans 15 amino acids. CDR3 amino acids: CASSLGLGFTDTQYF. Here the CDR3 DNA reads TGTGCCAGCAGCTTAGGGTTGGGATTCACAGATACGCAGTATTTT.

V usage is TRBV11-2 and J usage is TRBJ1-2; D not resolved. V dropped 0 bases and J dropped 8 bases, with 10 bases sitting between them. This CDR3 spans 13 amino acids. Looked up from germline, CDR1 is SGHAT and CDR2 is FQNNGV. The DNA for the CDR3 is TGTGCCAGCAGCTTAGATGGGTTATGGGGCTACACCTTC. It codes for CASSLDGLWGYTF. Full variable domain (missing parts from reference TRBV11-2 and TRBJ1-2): EAGVAQSPRYKIIEKRQSVAFWCNPISGHATLYWYQQILGQGPKLLIQFQNNGVVDDSQLPKDRFSAERLKGVDSTLKIQPAKLEDSAVYLCASSLDGLWGYTFGSGTRLTVV.

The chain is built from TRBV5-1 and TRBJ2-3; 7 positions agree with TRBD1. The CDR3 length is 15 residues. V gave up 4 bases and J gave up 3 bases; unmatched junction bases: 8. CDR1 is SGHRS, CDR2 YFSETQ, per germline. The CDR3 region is CASSQTGATTDTQYF. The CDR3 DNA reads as TGCGCCAGCAGCCAAACAGGGGCCACTACAGATACGCAGTATTTT. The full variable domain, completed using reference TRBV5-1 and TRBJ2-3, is KAGVTQTPRYLIKTRGQQVTLSCSPISGHRSVSWYQQTPGQGLQFLFEYFSETQRNKGNFPGRFSGRQFSNSRSEMNVSTLELGDSALYLCASSQTGATTDTQYFGPGTRLTVL.

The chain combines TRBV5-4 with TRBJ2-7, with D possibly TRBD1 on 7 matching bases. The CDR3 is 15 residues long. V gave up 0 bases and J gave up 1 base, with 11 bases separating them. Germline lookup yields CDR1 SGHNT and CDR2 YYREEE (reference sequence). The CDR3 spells CASSLVTGTSYEQYF. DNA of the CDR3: TGTGCCAGCAGCTTGGTGACAGGGACTTCCTACGAGCAGTACTTC.

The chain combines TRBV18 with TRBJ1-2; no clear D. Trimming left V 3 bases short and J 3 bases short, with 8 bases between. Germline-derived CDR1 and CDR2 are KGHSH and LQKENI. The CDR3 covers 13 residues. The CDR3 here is CASSPSSYYGYTF. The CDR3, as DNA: TGTGCCAGCTCACCTAGCAGCTACTATGGCTACACCTTC.

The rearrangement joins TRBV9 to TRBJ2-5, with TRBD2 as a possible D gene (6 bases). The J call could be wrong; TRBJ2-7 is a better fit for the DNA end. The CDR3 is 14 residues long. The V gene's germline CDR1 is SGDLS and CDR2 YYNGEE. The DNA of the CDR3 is TGTGCCAGCAGCGTAGGCGGGGCAGGGAACGAGCAGTACTTC. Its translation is CASSVGGAGNEQYF.

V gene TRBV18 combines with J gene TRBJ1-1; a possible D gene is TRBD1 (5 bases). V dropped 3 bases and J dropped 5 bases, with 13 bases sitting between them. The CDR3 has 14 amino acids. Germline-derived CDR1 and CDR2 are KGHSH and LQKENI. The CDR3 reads CASSPRGTATEAFF. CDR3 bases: TGTGCCAGCTCACCGCGCGGGACGGCGACTGAAGCTTTCTTT.

The CDR3 loop reads CASSRAGVTDTQYF. CDR3 DNA: TGTGCCAGCAGTCGAGCGGGAGTTACAGATACGCAGTATTTT. V and J are TRBV28 and TRBJ2-3; TRBD2 matches at 8 bases. V lost 5 bases, J lost 3 bases, and 4 bases stayed unmatched. The CDR3 length is 14 residues. Germline V CDR1 and CDR2: MDHEN, SYDVKM.

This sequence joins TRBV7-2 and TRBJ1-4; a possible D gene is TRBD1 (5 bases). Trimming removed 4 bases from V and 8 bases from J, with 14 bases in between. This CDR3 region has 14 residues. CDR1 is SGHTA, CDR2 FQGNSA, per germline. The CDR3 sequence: CASSSMGVGEKLFF. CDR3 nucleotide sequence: TGTGCCAGCAGCTCAATGGGGGTCGGCGAAAAACTGTTTTTT.